These T cell receptor beta chains were read from a single sample in a study of blood T cell repertoires in COVID-19. Produced via immunoSEQ multiplex PCR; TCRdb's table is partial and in-frame only. The profile shows fewer than 500,000 clones, approximately 88% of them singletons. The sequenced material came from PBMCs or T cells enriched from blood (not recorded which). All receptors derive from a woman in her twenties or thirties with acute COVID-19. Each CDR3 is given with its conserved first and last residue. Each record gives: D gene, J gene, clone size, V gene, CDR3 DNA, CDR3 protein. The D gene is left open where the match is weak. A clone size is listed for some rows: how often the clone was seen (once, few, many), or a class if it is expanded.

D: .
J: TRBJ2-7
size: .
V: TRBV28
DNA: TGTGCCAGCAGTTTTTCAGGGAATGATGGCGAGCAGTACTTC
CDR3: CASSFSGNDGEQYF

D: .
J: TRBJ1-1
size: .
V: TRBV7-3
DNA: TGTGCCAGCAGCTCTCGCCTCAGGGGCAAGAACACTGAAGCTTTCTTT
CDR3: CASSSRLRGKNTEAFF

D: TRBD1
J: TRBJ2-7
size: .
V: TRBV29-1
DNA: TGCAGCGGGGGCGGACAGGGATTCTCCGAGCAGTACTTC
CDR3: CSGGGQGFSEQYF

D: TRBD2
J: TRBJ2-1
size: .
V: TRBV18
DNA: TGTGCCAGCTCACCCTCTAGCGGGGGCTACAATGAGCAGTTCTTC
CDR3: CASSPSSGGYNEQFF

D: TRBD1
J: TRBJ1-2
size: .
V: TRBV24-1
DNA: TGTGCCACCAGGGGCACGGGACAGGGTGACTATGGCTACACCTTC
CDR3: CATRGTGQGDYGYTF

D: TRBD1
J: TRBJ1-2
size: .
V: TRBV5-5
DNA: TGTGCCAGCAGCGAATTGACAGGGACCTATGGCTACACCTTC
CDR3: CASSELTGTYGYTF

D: .
J: TRBJ2-2
size: .
V: TRBV11-2
DNA: TGTGCCAGCAGCTTAGCATTGAGGAGCACCGGGGAGCTGTTTTTT
CDR3: CASSLALRSTGELFF

D: TRBD1
J: TRBJ2-7
size: .
V: TRBV14
DNA: TGTGCCAGCAGCCAAGATTGGGGACAGGGGGCGAGTTACGAGCAGTACTTC
CDR3: CASSQDWGQGASYEQYF

D: TRBD2
J: TRBJ2-3
size: .
V: TRBV6-6
DNA: TGTGCCAGCAGTCTCTCCGGGGCTAGCGGGGGGGCCAATACGCAGTATTTT
CDR3: CASSLSGASGGANTQYF

D: TRBD2
J: TRBJ2-1
size: .
V: TRBV20-1
DNA: TGCAGTGCTAGTAGGTCTAGCGGGGGACAGAGCGGTGAGCAGTTCTTC
CDR3: CSASRSSGGQSGEQFF

D: .
J: TRBJ2-1
size: .
V: TRBV6-4
DNA: TGTGCCAGCAGTGACTTTCTCTACAATGAGCAGTTCTTC
CDR3: CASSDFLYNEQFF

D: TRBD1
J: TRBJ1-2
size: few
V: TRBV27
DNA: TGTGCCAGCAGCCTATTTCCGGGACAGAACTATGGCTACACCTTC
CDR3: CASSLFPGQNYGYTF

D: TRBD2
J: TRBJ2-1
size: .
V: TRBV14
DNA: TGTGCCAGCAGCCAAGAAGCCCTAGCGGGGTTCAATGAGCAGTTCTTC
CDR3: CASSQEALAGFNEQFF

D: TRBD1
J: TRBJ1-6
size: few
V: TRBV4-2
DNA: TGTGCCAGCAGACAGGGACAGGGGAAAGGAGGTTCACCCCTCCACTTT
CDR3: CASRQGQGKGGSPLHF

D: TRBD1
J: TRBJ1-2
size: .
V: TRBV6-5
DNA: TGTGCCAGCAGTTCCGGGACAGGGCGGGACACCTTC
CDR3: CASSSGTGRDTF

D: .
J: TRBJ2-3
size: .
V: TRBV7-3
DNA: TGTGCCAGCAGCGTCCGACAAACAGATACGCAGTATTTT
CDR3: CASSVRQTDTQYF

D: TRBD1
J: TRBJ2-3
size: .
V: TRBV7-2
DNA: TGTGCCAGCAGCTCGGGACAGGGATGGGGGCCAGATACGCAGTATTTT
CDR3: CASSSGQGWGPDTQYF

D: TRBD2
J: TRBJ2-1
size: .
V: TRBV6-4
DNA: TGTGCCAGCAGTCCCAGGGGGCTAGCGGGGGGCGAGCAGTTCTTC
CDR3: CASSPRGLAGGEQFF

D: TRBD1
J: TRBJ2-7
size: .
V: TRBV14
DNA: TGTGCCAGCAGCCAAGAACGGACAGGGTTTAGAACCTACGAGCAGTACTTC
CDR3: CASSQERTGFRTYEQYF

D: TRBD2
J: TRBJ2-1
size: .
V: TRBV18
DNA: TGTGCCAGCTCACTACTAGCGGGATACAATGAGCAGTTCTTC
CDR3: CASSLLAGYNEQFF

D: .
J: TRBJ1-1
size: .
V: TRBV3-1/TRBV3-2
DNA: TGTGCCAGCAGCCAAGCCAACAGGAACACTGAAGCTTTCTTT
CDR3: CASSQANRNTEAFF

D: .
J: TRBJ1-1
size: .
V: TRBV5-1
DNA: TGCGCCAGCAGCCCGGGTTTGAAGACTGAAGCTTTCTTT
CDR3: CASSPGLKTEAFF

D: .
J: TRBJ1-2
size: .
V: TRBV19
DNA: TGTGCCAGTAGTACTCGTTACGGGGCTAACTATGGCTACACCTTC
CDR3: CASSTRYGANYGYTF

D: TRBD2
J: TRBJ2-7
size: .
V: TRBV10-2
DNA: TGCGCCAGCACCGGGACTAGTCTCTCCTACGAGCAGTACTTC
CDR3: CASTGTSLSYEQYF

D: .
J: TRBJ1-6
size: .
V: TRBV30
DNA: .
CDR3: CAWSVGQGSRTIHF

D: .
J: TRBJ1-3
size: once
V: TRBV10-3
DNA: TGTGCCATCAGTGAGGACAGGACTGGAAACACCATATATTTT
CDR3: CAISEDRTGNTIYF

D: TRBD1
J: TRBJ2-1
size: .
V: TRBV30
DNA: TGTGCCTGGGGGGACAGGGCCGTCAATGAGCAGTTCTTC
CDR3: CAWGDRAVNEQFF

D: .
J: TRBJ1-2
size: .
V: TRBV2
DNA: TGTGCCAGCAGTGAGGGCAGGGGTAACTATGGCTACACCTTC
CDR3: CASSEGRGNYGYTF

D: .
J: TRBJ1-4
size: once
V: TRBV28
DNA: TGTGCCAGCAGACCCCAAAACAGGCTAATGAGGAAACTGTTTTTT
CDR3: CASRPQNRLMRKLFF

D: .
J: TRBJ1-2
size: once
V: TRBV24-1
DNA: TGTGCCACCAGTGATTTGGGGACTGTCTATGGCTACACCTTC
CDR3: CATSDLGTVYGYTF

D: .
J: TRBJ2-7
size: .
V: TRBV6-5
DNA: TGTGCCAGCAGTCCGCAGGGTTTCGGCTCCTACGAGCAGTACTTC
CDR3: CASSPQGFGSYEQYF

D: .
J: TRBJ1-3
size: .
V: TRBV4-1
DNA: TGCGCCAGCAGCCCGACAGTCCTTGGAAACACCATATATTTT
CDR3: CASSPTVLGNTIYF

D: TRBD1
J: TRBJ2-7
size: once
V: TRBV19
DNA: TGTGCCAGTAGTATTGGACAGGGATTCGAGCAGTACTTC
CDR3: CASSIGQGFEQYF

D: TRBD1
J: TRBJ1-5
size: .
V: TRBV30
DNA: TGTGCCTGGAGTGTACAGGGGGCGCATAGTAGCAATCAGCCCCAGCATTTT
CDR3: CAWSVQGAHSSNQPQHF

D: .
J: TRBJ1-1
size: .
V: TRBV9
DNA: TGTGCCAGCAGCGTAGGGAACCGGGGAACTGAAGCTTTCTTT
CDR3: CASSVGNRGTEAFF

D: TRBD2
J: TRBJ2-3
size: once
V: TRBV2
DNA: TGTGCCAGCAGTGAAGCCCCTAGCGGGGGAATTAGCACAGATACGCAGTATTTT
CDR3: CASSEAPSGGISTDTQYF

D: .
J: TRBJ1-2
size: .
V: TRBV29-1
DNA: TGCAGCGTTGCCGAGCCCTATGGCTACACCTTC
CDR3: CSVAEPYGYTF

D: .
J: TRBJ1-5
size: .
V: TRBV27
DNA: TGTGCCAGCAGTCCACATCCCAGAGGGCAGCCCCAGCATTTT
CDR3: CASSPHPRGQPQHF

D: .
J: TRBJ1-2
size: .
V: TRBV5-5
DNA: TGTGCCAGCAGCTTGGGCAGGGGTAACTATGGCTACACCTTC
CDR3: CASSLGRGNYGYTF

D: TRBD1
J: TRBJ1-5
size: few
V: TRBV7-6
DNA: TGTGCCAGCAGCCCCGGGACAGGGGGCAATCAGCCCCAGCATTTT
CDR3: CASSPGTGGNQPQHF

D: TRBD1
J: TRBJ2-1
size: few
V: TRBV4-3
DNA: TGCGCCAGCAGCCAAGGGACAGGTCGCTACAATGAGCAGTTCTTC
CDR3: CASSQGTGRYNEQFF

D: TRBD2
J: TRBJ2-3
size: .
V: TRBV24-1
DNA: TGTGCCACCAGCGTGCCCCGAAGAGGGACTAGCGGGGGGACCACAGATACGCAGTATTTT
CDR3: CATSVPRRGTSGGTTDTQYF

D: .
J: TRBJ2-2
size: .
V: TRBV15
DNA: TGTGCCACCAGCTCCCGGAGGGACACCGGGGAGCTGTTTTTT
CDR3: CATSSRRDTGELFF

D: TRBD2
J: TRBJ2-3
size: .
V: TRBV24-1
DNA: TGTGCCACCAGTGATTTAACTAGCGGGGGAATAATAGATACGCAGTATTTT
CDR3: CATSDLTSGGIIDTQYF

D: .
J: TRBJ2-2
size: .
V: TRBV6-5
DNA: TGTGCCAGCAGTTACTCTATGCGGGGGAACACCGGGGAGCTGTTTTTT
CDR3: CASSYSMRGNTGELFF

D: .
J: TRBJ2-7
size: .
V: TRBV7-9
DNA: TGTGCCAGCAGCTACACCTACGAGCAGTACTTC
CDR3: CASSYTYEQYF

D: .
J: TRBJ1-2
size: once
V: TRBV30
DNA: TGTGCCTGCCAGCGGGCCTCCGGGCGCTATGGCTACACCTTC
CDR3: CACQRASGRYGYTF

D: .
J: TRBJ2-4
size: .
V: TRBV3-1/TRBV3-2
DNA: TGTGCCAGCAACCAGAGGGGGTCAAAAAACATTCAGTACTTC
CDR3: CASNQRGSKNIQYF

D: .
J: TRBJ2-7
size: .
V: TRBV2
DNA: TGTGCCAGCAGTGAGGTTAGGAGCTCCTACGAGCAGTACTTC
CDR3: CASSEVRSSYEQYF

D: .
J: TRBJ2-3
size: .
V: TRBV2
DNA: TGTGCCAGCAGTCCCTCGGGGTTAGCAGATACGCAGTATTTT
CDR3: CASSPSGLADTQYF

D: TRBD2
J: TRBJ2-7
size: .
V: TRBV7-2
DNA: TGTGCCAGCAGCGCTAGCGGGGCCCGCTACGAGCAGTACTTC
CDR3: CASSASGARYEQYF

D: TRBD1
J: TRBJ1-1
size: .
V: TRBV10-1
DNA: TGCGCCATATACCGGGACAGCCCAGGGGCTTTCTTT
CDR3: CAIYRDSPGAFF

D: .
J: TRBJ2-3
size: .
V: TRBV9
DNA: TGTGCCAGCAGCTCTCAAGCGACTAGTCAGGGCGCAGATACGCAGTATTTT
CDR3: CASSSQATSQGADTQYF

D: .
J: TRBJ2-2
size: .
V: TRBV6-2/TRBV6-3
DNA: TGTGCCAGCAGTTACGGACACCTGAACACCGGGGAGCTGTTTTTT
CDR3: CASSYGHLNTGELFF